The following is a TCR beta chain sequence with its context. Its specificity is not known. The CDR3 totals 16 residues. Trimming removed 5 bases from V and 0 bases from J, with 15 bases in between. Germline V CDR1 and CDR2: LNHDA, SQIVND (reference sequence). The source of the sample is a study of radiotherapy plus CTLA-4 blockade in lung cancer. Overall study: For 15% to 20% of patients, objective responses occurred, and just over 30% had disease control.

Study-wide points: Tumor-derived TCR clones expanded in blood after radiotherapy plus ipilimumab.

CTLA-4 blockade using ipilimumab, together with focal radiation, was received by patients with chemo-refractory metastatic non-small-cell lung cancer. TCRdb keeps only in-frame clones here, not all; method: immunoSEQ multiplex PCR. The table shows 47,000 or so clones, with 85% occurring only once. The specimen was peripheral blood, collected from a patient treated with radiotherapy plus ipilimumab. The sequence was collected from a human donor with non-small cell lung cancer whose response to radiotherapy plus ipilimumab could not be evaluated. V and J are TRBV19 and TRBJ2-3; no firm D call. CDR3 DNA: TGTGCCAGTAGTCCAGGCAGAGTTTCTAGCACAGATACGCAGTATTTT. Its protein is CASSPGRVSSTDTQYF.